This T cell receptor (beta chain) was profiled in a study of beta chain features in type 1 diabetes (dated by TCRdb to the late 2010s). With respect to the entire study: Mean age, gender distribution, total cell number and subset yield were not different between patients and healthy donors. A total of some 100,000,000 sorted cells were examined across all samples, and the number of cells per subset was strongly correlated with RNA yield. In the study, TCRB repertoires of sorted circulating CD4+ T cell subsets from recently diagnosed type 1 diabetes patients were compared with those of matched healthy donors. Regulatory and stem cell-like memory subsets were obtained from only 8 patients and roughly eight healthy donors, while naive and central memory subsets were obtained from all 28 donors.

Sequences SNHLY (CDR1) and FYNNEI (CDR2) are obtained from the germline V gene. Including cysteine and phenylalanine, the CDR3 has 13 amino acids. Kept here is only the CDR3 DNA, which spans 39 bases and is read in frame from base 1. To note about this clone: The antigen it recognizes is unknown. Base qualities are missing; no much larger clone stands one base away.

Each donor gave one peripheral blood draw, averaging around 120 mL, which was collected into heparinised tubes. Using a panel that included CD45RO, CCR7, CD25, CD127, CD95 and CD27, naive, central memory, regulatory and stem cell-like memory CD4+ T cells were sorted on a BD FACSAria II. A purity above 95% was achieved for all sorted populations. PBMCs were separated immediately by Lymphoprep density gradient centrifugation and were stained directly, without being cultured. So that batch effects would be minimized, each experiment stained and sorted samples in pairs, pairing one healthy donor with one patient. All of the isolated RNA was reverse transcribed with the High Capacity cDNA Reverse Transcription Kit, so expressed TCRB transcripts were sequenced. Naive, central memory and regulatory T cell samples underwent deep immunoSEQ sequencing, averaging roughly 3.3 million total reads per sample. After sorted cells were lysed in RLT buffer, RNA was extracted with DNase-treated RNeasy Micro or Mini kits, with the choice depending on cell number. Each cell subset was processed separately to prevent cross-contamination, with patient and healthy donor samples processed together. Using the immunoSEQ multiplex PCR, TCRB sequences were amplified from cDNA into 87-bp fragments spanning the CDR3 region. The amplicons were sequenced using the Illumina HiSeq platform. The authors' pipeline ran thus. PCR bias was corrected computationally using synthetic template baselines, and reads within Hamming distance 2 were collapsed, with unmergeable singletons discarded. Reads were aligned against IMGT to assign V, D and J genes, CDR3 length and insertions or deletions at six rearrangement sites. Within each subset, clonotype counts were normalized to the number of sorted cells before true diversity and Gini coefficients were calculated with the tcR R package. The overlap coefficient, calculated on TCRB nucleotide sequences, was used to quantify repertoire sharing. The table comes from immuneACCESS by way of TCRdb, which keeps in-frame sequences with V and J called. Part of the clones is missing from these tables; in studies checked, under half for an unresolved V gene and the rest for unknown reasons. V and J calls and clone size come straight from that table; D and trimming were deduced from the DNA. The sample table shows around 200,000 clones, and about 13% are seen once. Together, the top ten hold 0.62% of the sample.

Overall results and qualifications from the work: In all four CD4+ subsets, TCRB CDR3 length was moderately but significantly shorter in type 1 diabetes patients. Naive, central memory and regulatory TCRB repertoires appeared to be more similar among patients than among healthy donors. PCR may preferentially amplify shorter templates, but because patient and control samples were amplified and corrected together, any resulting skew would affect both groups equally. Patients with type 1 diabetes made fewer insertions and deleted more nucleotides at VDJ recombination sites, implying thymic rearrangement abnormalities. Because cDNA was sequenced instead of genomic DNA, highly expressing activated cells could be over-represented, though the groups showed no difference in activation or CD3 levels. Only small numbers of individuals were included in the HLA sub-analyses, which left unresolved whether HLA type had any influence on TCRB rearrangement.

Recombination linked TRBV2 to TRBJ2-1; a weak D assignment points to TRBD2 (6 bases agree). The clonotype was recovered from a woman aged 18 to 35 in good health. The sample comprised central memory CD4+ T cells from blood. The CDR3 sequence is CAGRSGFKNEQFF. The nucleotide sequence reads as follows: TGTGCAGGCAGGAGCGGGTTTAAGAATGAGCAGTTCTTC.